This is a list of T cell receptor beta chains from one sample in a study of T cells in Graves' hyperthyroidism and ophthalmopathy. TCRdb independently ran MiXCR on the multiplex PCR reads; one entry per CDR3 protein. Here the sample spans 650,000 to 750,000 distinct CDR3 sequences, 14% being singletons. Sequencing used blood. Source of these receptors: a woman under 30 with Graves' hyperthyroidism. Both conserved end residues are part of each CDR3. A D gene is named only where the DNA matches it firmly. Not every row has a clone size; where given, it reads once, few, many or a size class.

abundance,j_gene,len,d_gene,v_gene,CDR3aa,CDR3nt
NA,TRBJ2-5,15,TRBD2,TRBV9,CASSAGGRVQETQYF,TGTGCCAGCAGCGCGGGCGGGAGAGTTCAAGAGACCCAGTACTTC
NA,TRBJ2-1,11,NA,TRBV29-1,CSVEDLDGQFF,TGCAGCGTTGAAGATTTGGACGGGCAGTTCTTC
many,TRBJ2-1,16,NA,TRBV6-1,CASSTVGAGSYNEQFF,TGTGCCAGCAGTACAGTTGGCGCGGGTTCCTACAATGAGCAGTTCTTC
NA,TRBJ2-6,15,NA,TRBV30,CAWRSSPAGANVLTF,TGTGCCTGGAGATCTTCTCCGGCTGGGGCCAACGTCCTGACTTTC
many,TRBJ2-3,13,NA,TRBV28,CASQDYPNDTQYF,TGTGCCAGTCAGGACTACCCAAACGATACGCAGTATTTT
NA,TRBJ2-1,16,TRBD2,TRBV7-3,CASSVLAGDSYNEQFF,TGTGCCAGCAGCGTCCTGGCGGGGGACTCCTACAATGAGCAGTTCTTC
many,TRBJ2-7,16,NA,TRBV28,CASSSNRAQGGYEQYF,TGTGCCAGCAGTTCTAACCGGGCCCAAGGTGGGTACGAGCAGTACTTC
many,TRBJ1-1,18,NA,TRBV11-3,CASSSPHGGPEGNTEAFF,TGTGCCAGCAGCTCGCCTCATGGGGGGCCGGAAGGGAACACTGAAGCTTTCTTT
few,TRBJ1-2,13,NA,TRBV29-1,CSVLDTGYYGYTF,TGCAGCGTTCTTGACACAGGATACTATGGCTACACCTTC
NA,TRBJ2-7,15,TRBD2,TRBV12-3/TRBV12-4,CASSWGTRTSYEQYF,TGTGCCAGCAGTTGGGGGACTAGGACGTCCTACGAGCAGTACTTC
NA,TRBJ1-4,16,NA,TRBV9,CASSPGGGLANEKLFF,TGTGCCAGCAGCCCGGGTGGGGGGCTGGCTAATGAAAAACTGTTTTTT
NA,TRBJ2-3,19,TRBD2,TRBV11-2,CASSLGTGGLAEKGDTQYF,TGTGCCAGCAGCTTAGGGACTGGGGGACTAGCGGAAAAGGGGGATACGCAGTATTTT
few,TRBJ2-7,14,NA,TRBV7-9,CASRGVDSSYEQYF,TGTGCCAGCAGGGGGGTCGATAGCTCCTACGAGCAGTACTTC
many,TRBJ1-2,12,NA,TRBV30,CAWSWTSSGYTF,TGTGCCTGGAGTTGGACGAGTAGTGGCTACACCTTC
NA,TRBJ2-1,14,NA,TRBV19,CASNLQGFHNEQFF,TGTGCCAGTAATCTCCAGGGGTTCCACAATGAGCAGTTCTTC
NA,TRBJ2-5,14,NA,TRBV19,CASSRRGGQETQYF,TGTGCCAGTTCCCGTCGTGGGGGCCAAGAGACCCAGTACTTC
few,TRBJ2-1,15,NA,TRBV10-3,CAISGKASRNPEQFF,TGTGCCATCAGTGGTAAGGCTAGCCGGAACCCGGAGCAGTTCTTC
many,TRBJ2-3,14,NA,TRBV7-3,CASSAQRSTDTQYF,TGTGCCAGCAGCGCCCAGCGGAGCACAGATACGCAGTATTTT
many,TRBJ2-1,17,TRBD1,TRBV7-9,CASSSPIRQGIYNEQFF,TGTGCCAGCAGCTCCCCCATCAGACAGGGGATCTACAATGAGCAGTTCTTC
few,TRBJ1-5,18,TRBD1,TRBV6-2/TRBV6-3,CASSIRDTGTGNKQPQHF,TGTGCCAGCAGCATAAGGGACACCGGGACAGGGAATAAACAGCCCCAGCATTTT
NA,TRBJ2-5,15,TRBD2,TRBV5-6,CASSLLAGGSETQYF,TGTGCCAGCAGCCTTCTAGCGGGAGGCTCAGAGACCCAGTACTTC
NA,TRBJ1-5,10,NA,TRBV7-9,CASSLEPPDF,TGTGCCAGCAGCTTAGAGCCCCCGGATTTT
few,TRBJ2-7,15,TRBD1,TRBV6-2/TRBV6-3,CASSYSSTGGHEQYF,TGTGCCAGCAGTTACTCTTCGACAGGGGGCCACGAGCAGTACTTC
NA,TRBJ2-7,15,NA,TRBV5-1,CASSLAGQEIYEQYF,TGCGCCAGCAGCTTGGCCGGGCAGGAGATCTACGAGCAGTACTTC
many,TRBJ2-1,16,NA,TRBV6-2/TRBV6-3,CASRTLVSSPYNEQFF,TGTGCCAGCAGAACCCTTGTCAGCTCCCCATACAATGAGCAGTTCTTC
NA,TRBJ2-7,13,NA,TRBV30,CAWSVGVAYEQYF,TGTGCCTGGAGTGTTGGGGTAGCCTACGAGCAGTACTTC